This TCR beta chain was recovered during a study of chemoradiotherapy in HPV16-positive cancers. Measured with immunoSEQ multiplex PCR; TCRdb has only the in-frame clones, and not every one. The repertoire holds tens of thousands of clones, with 73% as singletons. Between the trimmed V and J ends, which lost 0 bases and 8 bases, there was a span of 7 bases. CDR3 length equals 13 residues. Per germline, CDR1 ENHRY and CDR2 SYGVKD. Study-wide points: Only two HPV16-positive patients supplied the functional HPV-specificity definition. Non-HPV-specific T cells did not expand in tumors during treatment, whereas candidate HPV-specific clones and E7-related motifs did.

This clone has only a few counts. Antigen specificity is unknown. This chain uses TRBV10-3 with TRBJ1-4, with no clear D. Sampling was conducted from a patient who underwent chemoradiotherapy. The clonotype originates from a human donor with HPV-associated anogenital cancer. The CDR3 region is CAISESSAEKLFF. Written as DNA, the CDR3 is TGTGCCATCAGTGAGTCTTCGGCAGAAAAACTGTTTTTT.